This TCR beta chain comes out of a study of shared clonotypes between healthy human individuals. On this clone: Its antigen is unidentified.

Germline lookup yields CDR1 SNHLY and CDR2 FYNNEI. V was cut by 7 bases and J by 7 bases, with 17 bases left in between. The CDR3 runs to 14 residues. Assay used: immunoSEQ multiplex PCR; TCRdb lists only in-frame clones, some missing. The sample yields 2,500,000 or so clones, over 85% seen once. General study points: Generation probabilities were higher for clonotypes shared across all four sorted-subset donors than for unshared ones.

Those who donated were healthy HIV-negative adults, with no recent acute infections or vaccinations reported. The sequenced material came from naive CD4+ T cells from PBMCs. This sample's subset: CD45RA+ positively selected. The TCR was taken from a man between 18 and 35 years old in good health. Some clones in this sample may be carry-over from other donors' samples. This chain uses TRBV2 with TRBJ1-3; D is ambiguous. The CDR3 DNA sequence: TGTGCCAGCAAACGATCGTCCGGGAGGAACACCATATATTTT. This translates into CASKRSSGRNTIYF.